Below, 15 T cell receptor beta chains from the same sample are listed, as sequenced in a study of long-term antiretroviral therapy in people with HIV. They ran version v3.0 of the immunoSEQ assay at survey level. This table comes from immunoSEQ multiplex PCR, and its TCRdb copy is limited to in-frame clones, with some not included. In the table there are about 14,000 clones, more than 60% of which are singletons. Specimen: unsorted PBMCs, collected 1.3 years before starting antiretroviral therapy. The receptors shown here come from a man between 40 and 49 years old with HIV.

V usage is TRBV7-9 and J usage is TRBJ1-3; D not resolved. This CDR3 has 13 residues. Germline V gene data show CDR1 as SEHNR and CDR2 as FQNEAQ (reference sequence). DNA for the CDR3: TGTGGCACGAAGGCGGATTCTGGAAACACCATATATTTT. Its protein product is CGTKADSGNTIYF.

The CDR3 DNA follows: TGTGCCAGCAGCTCCACTGGGGGTCCGACTGAAGCTTTCTTT. As protein: CASSSTGGPTEAFF. The J gene is TRBJ1-1, the V gene TRBV5-5; perhaps TRBD1 as D (5 bases). Trimming cost V 3 bases and J 5 bases, with 14 bases left between them. CDR1 SGHKS and CDR2 YYEKEE come from the germline V gene (reference sequence). CDR3 size: 14 residues. Supplemented by reference TRBV5-5 and TRBJ1-1, the full variable domain reads DAGVTQSPTHLIKTRGQQVTLRCSPISGHKSVSWYQQVLGQGPQFIFQYYEKEERGRGNFPDRFSARQFPNYSSELNVNALLLGDSALYLCASSSTGGPTEAFFGQGTRLTVV.

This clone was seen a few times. This CDR3 is CASSLGGSGTYEQYF. The CDR3 nucleotides are TGTGCCAGCAGCTTAGGCGGTAGCGGCACCTACGAGCAGTACTTC. V usage is TRBV7-2 and J usage is TRBJ2-7; perhaps TRBD2 as D (6 bases). The CDR3 totals 15 residues. V gave up 1 base and J gave up 2 bases, with 12 bases separating them. Germline-derived CDR1 and CDR2 are SGHTA and FQGNSA. Full variable domain (outside the CDR3, taken from reference TRBV7-2 and TRBJ2-7): GAGVSQSPSNKVTEKGKDVELRCDPISGHTALYWYRQSLGQGLEFLIYFQGNSAPDKSGLPSDRFSAERTGGSVSTLTIQRTQQEDSAVYLCASSLGGSGTYEQYFGPGTRLTVT.

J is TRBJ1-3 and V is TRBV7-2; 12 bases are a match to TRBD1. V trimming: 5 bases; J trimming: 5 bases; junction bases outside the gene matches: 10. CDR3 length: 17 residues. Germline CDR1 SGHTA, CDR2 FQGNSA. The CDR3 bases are TGTGCCAGCAGCCTTCCGGGACAGGGGGCCAAGAGAAACACCATATATTTT. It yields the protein CASSLPGQGAKRNTIYF.

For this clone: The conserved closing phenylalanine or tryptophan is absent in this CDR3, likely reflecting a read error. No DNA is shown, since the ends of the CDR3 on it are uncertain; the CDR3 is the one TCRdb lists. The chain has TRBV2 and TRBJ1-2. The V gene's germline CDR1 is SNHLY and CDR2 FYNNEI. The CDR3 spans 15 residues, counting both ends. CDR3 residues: CASSGAPGGPIAYIS.

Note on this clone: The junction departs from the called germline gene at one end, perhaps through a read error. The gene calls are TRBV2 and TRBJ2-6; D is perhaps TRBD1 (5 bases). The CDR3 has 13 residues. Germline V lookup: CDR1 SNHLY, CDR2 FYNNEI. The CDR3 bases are TGTGCCAGCAGGGGATTTGGGGCCAGCGTCCTGACTTTC. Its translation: CASRGFGASVLTF.

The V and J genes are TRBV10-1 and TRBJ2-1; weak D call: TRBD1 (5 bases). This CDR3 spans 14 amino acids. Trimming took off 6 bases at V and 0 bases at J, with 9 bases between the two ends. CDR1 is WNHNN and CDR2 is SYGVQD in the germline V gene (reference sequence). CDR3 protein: CASSVDSSYNEQFF. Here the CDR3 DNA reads TGCGCCAGCAGCGTCGACAGCTCCTACAATGAGCAGTTCTTC.

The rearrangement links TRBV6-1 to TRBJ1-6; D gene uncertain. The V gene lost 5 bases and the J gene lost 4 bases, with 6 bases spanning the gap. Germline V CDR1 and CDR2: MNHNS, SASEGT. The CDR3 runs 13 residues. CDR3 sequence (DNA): TGTGCCAGCAGTTGGGATTATAATTCACCCCTCCACTTT. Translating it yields CASSWDYNSPLHF.

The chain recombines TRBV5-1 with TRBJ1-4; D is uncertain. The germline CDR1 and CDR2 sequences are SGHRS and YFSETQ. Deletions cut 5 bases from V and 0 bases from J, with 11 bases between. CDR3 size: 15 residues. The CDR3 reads CASRADGTTNEKLFF. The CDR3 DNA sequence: TGCGCCAGCAGAGCGGACGGTACAACTAATGAAAAACTGTTTTTT.

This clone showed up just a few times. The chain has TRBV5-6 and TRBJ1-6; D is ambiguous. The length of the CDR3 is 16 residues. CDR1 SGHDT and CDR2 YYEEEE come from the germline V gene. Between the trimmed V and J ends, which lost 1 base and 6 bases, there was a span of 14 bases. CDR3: CASSLYPADLNSPLHF. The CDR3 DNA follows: TGTGCCAGCAGCTTGTATCCGGCAGACCTTAATTCACCCCTCCACTTT.

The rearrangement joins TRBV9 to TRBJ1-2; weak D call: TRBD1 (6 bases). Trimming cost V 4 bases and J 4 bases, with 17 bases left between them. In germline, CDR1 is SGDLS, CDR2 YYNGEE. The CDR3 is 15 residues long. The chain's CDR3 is CASSPSSTGSYGYTF. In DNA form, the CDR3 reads TGTGCCAGCAGCCCCTCCTCAACAGGGTCCTATGGCTACACCTTC.

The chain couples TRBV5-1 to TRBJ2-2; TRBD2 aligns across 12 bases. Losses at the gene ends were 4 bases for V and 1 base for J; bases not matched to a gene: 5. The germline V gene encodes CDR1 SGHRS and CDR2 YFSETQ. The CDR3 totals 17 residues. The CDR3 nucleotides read TGCGCCAGCAGCGAACCGACTAGCGGGGGGAACACCGGGGAGCTGTTTTTT. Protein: CASSEPTSGGNTGELFF.

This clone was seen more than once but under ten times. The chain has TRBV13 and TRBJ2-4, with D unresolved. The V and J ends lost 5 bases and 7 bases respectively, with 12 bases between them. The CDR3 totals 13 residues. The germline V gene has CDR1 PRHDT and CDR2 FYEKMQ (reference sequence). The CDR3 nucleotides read TGTGCCAGCAGCCTACAGAATATTAACATTCAGTACTTC. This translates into CASSLQNINIQYF.

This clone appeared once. CDR3 amino acids: CASSPIGGSEKLFF. The CDR3 DNA follows: TGTGCCAGCAGTCCTATTGGGGGGAGTGAAAAACTGTTTTTT. The J gene is TRBJ1-4, the V gene TRBV27; a possible D gene is TRBD1 (5 bases). The CDR3 has 14 residues. V dropped 5 bases and J dropped 7 bases, with 14 bases sitting between them. Germline assignment: CDR1 MNHEY and CDR2 SMNVEV (reference sequence).

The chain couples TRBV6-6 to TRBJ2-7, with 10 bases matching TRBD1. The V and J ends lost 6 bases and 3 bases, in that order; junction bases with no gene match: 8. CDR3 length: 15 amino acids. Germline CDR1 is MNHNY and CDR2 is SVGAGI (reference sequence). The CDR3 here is CASSHRDRGSYEQYF. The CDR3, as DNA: TGTGCCAGCAGCCACCGGGACAGGGGAAGCTACGAGCAGTACTTC.